Following are 18 T cell receptor beta chains from one sample sequenced in a study of T cell responses to AZD1222 COVID-19 vaccine (dated by TCRdb to the early 2020s). The sample's time point label is to be understood as: baseline before first vaccination. Library preparation was by the immunoSEQ multiplex PCR assay. Drawn from immuneACCESS, this table holds only the in-frame rearrangements with V and J called that TCRdb kept. Clones are partly lost; checked studies trace under half to an unresolved V gene and leave the rest unexplained. Present in this sample are roughly 150,000 clones, approximately 85% of which were seen just once. Together, the top ten hold around 8% of the sample. Sample: peripheral blood, taken on day 0 of AZD1222 vaccination. These receptors were taken from an adult in good health.

This chain joins TRBV28 and TRBJ2-7, with 8 bases fitting TRBD1. V lost 2 bases and J lost 3; bases outside the gene matches: 9. CDR3 length equals 16 residues. Per germline, CDR1 MDHEN and CDR2 SYDVKM. CDR3 loop: CASSLQGARLNYEQYF. The CDR3 DNA is TGTGCCAGCAGTTTACAGGGGGCTCGCCTGAACTACGAGCAGTACTTC.

CDR3 in DNA: TGTGCCAGCGGACAGGGGGCCTCCTACGAGCAGTACTTC. As protein: CASGQGASYEQYF. The V and J genes are TRBV18 and TRBJ2-7; 11 bases map to TRBD1. V shed 8 bases, J shed 0 bases, and the junction held 0 bases outside the gene matches. Germline V gene sequence: CDR1 KGHSH, CDR2 LQKENI. The CDR3 length is 13 residues.

The chain joins TRBV10-2 to TRBJ2-7, with D unclear. Germline CDR1 is WSHSY and CDR2 is SAAADI. The V end was cut by 2 bases, the J end by 9 bases, with 23 bases between. The CDR3 contains 16 residues. CDR3 protein: CASSEGWGSQDAGQYF. For the CDR3, the DNA is TGCGCCAGCAGTGAGGGGTGGGGATCTCAAGATGCCGGGCAGTACTTC.

The chain couples TRBV21-1 to TRBJ1-3. TRBV21-1 is deemed a pseudogene. There are 16 residues in the CDR3. CDR3 sequence (DNA): TGTGCCAGCAGCAAAGATGAGATTAGCTCTGGAAACACCATATATTTT. As protein: CASSKDEISSGNTIYF.

V and J are TRBV12-3 or TRBV12-4 and TRBJ2-7; D call uncertain. The germline V and J ends were trimmed by 4 bases and 8 bases, with 9 bases remaining between them. CDR3 length equals 11 residues. CDR3 protein: CASSSFDKQYF. CDR3 nucleotides: TGTGCCAGCAGTTCCTTCGACAAGCAGTACTTC.

This clone was seen once. J is TRBJ1-1 and V is TRBV7-2; D is uncertain. V was pared by 6 bases and J by 6 bases, with 11 bases between. Germline-derived CDR1 and CDR2 are SGHTA and FQGNSA. The CDR3 runs 12 residues. As DNA, the CDR3 is TGTGCCAGCAGGGGGTTGCCACCTGAAGCTTTCTTT. It codes for CASRGLPPEAFF.

The V call is TRBV7-9, the J call TRBJ2-7, with D perhaps matching TRBD1 or TRBD2 (6 bases each). Per the germline V gene, CDR1 is SEHNR and CDR2 is FQNEAQ (reference sequence). The CDR3 is 12 residues long. Between the trimmed V and J ends, which lost 4 bases and 7 bases, there was a span of 11 bases. In DNA form, the CDR3 reads TGTGCCAGCAGCTCGAGAGGGGGGGAGCAGTACTTC. Its protein is CASSSRGGEQYF.

The chain is built from TRBV9 and TRBJ2-5; 12 bases map to TRBD2. J was trimmed by 0 bases and V by 7 bases; bases with no gene match: 4. The germline V gene has CDR1 SGDLS and CDR2 YYNGEE. The CDR3 contains 15 residues. This CDR3 is CASGLAGGNQETQYF. CDR3 in DNA: TGTGCCAGCGGCCTAGCGGGGGGGAACCAAGAGACCCAGTACTTC.

This chain uses TRBV4-1 with TRBJ2-1; 9 bases agree with TRBD1. Germline assignment: CDR1 MGHRA and CDR2 YSYEKL. The CDR3 is 14 amino acids. Trimming at V came to 4 bases and at J to 8 bases, leaving 6 bases not matched to a gene. The CDR3 sequence is CASSPRDRVDEQFF. In DNA, the CDR3 is TGCGCCAGCAGCCCCCGGGACAGGGTGGATGAGCAGTTCTTC.

This clone was detected only once. The chain carries TRBV27 and TRBJ2-7; possibly TRBD2 for D (6 bases). The CDR3 runs to 12 residues. Germline CDR1 and CDR2: MNHEY and SMNVEV (reference sequence). Trimming removed 9 bases from V and 7 bases from J, with 16 bases in between. The CDR3 loop is CASKGVGGEQYF. The CDR3, as DNA: TGTGCCAGTAAAGGTGTCGGGGGAGAGCAGTACTTC.

This clone has just one count. The chain combines TRBV6-5 with TRBJ1-6; maybe TRBD1 (6 bases). The CDR3 has 13 residues. Per the germline V gene, CDR1 is MNHEY and CDR2 is SVGAGI. V dropped 7 bases and J dropped 10 bases, with 14 bases sitting between them. The DNA of the CDR3 is TGTGCCAGCAAGGGGGTGGACGGCTCACCCCTCCACTTT. Its protein product is CASKGVDGSPLHF.

The chain is built from TRBV7-9 and TRBJ1-2, with 10 bases that match TRBD1. The CDR3 consists of 15 residues. The germline V gene encodes CDR1 SEHNR and CDR2 FQNEAQ (reference sequence). Trimming removed 5 bases from V and 3 bases from J; junction bases left unmatched: 6. The CDR3 DNA sequence: TGTGCCAGCAGCACCGAGACAGGGGGCCACTATGGCTACACCTTC. This encodes CASSTETGGHYGYTF.

V usage is TRBV7-9 and J usage is TRBJ1-5, with D maybe TRBD1 (6 bases). This CDR3 region has 14 residues. The V end was cut by 5 bases, the J end by 9 bases, with 17 bases between. CDR1 is SEHNR, CDR2 FQNEAQ, per germline (reference sequence). CDR3 protein: CASSDTGTRAPQHF. Here the CDR3 DNA reads TGTGCCAGCAGCGATACAGGGACCCGAGCGCCCCAGCATTTT.

This chain links TRBV19 with TRBJ2-7; D is ambiguous. With 4 bases removed from V and 0 bases from J, the gap between germline ends came to 13 bases. The CDR3 totals 15 residues. Germline V gene data show CDR1 as LNHDA and CDR2 as SQIVND (reference sequence). The CDR3 sequence is CASSNRQLSSYEQYF. The CDR3 DNA reads TGTGCCAGTAGTAATCGGCAGCTCAGCTCCTACGAGCAGTACTTC.

The chain employs TRBV5-1 and TRBJ2-3; D is ambiguous. This CDR3 comprises 15 residues. Germline V gene lookup returns CDR1 SGHRS and CDR2 YFSETQ. Trimming left V 0 bases short and J 0 bases short, with 8 bases between. The CDR3 coding sequence is TGCGCCAGCAGCTTGGCAACGGGTAGCACAGATACGCAGTATTTT. It codes for CASSLATGSTDTQYF.

V gene TRBV5-1 combines with J gene TRBJ1-1, with a weak D call TRBD1 (5 bases). Trimming left V 5 bases short and J 0 bases short, with 14 bases between. The CDR3 is 15 amino acids. Germline V lookup: CDR1 SGHRS, CDR2 YFSETQ. Here the CDR3 reads CASRRTTAMNTEAFF. DNA for the CDR3: TGCGCCAGCAGACGTACGACAGCGATGAACACTGAAGCTTTCTTT.

The genes are TRBV9 and TRBJ2-7; D is unresolved. The germline V and J ends were trimmed by 3 bases and 6 bases, with 7 bases remaining between them. This CDR3 region has 11 residues. Looked up from germline, CDR1 is SGDLS and CDR2 is YYNGEE. The CDR3 coding sequence is TGTGCCAGCAGCGCCGGCGGCGAGCAGTACTTC. Its translation: CASSAGGEQYF.

The chain couples TRBV19 to TRBJ1-1; 10 nucleotides agree with TRBD1. The CDR3 loop spans 13 amino acids. Germline lookup yields CDR1 LNHDA and CDR2 SQIVND (reference sequence). V trimming: 11 bases; J trimming: 5 bases; junction bases outside the gene matches: 8. The CDR3 DNA reads as TGTGCCGCTAAAGACAGGGGGCTTACTGAAGCTTTCTTT. This codes for CAAKDRGLTEAFF.